The 28 T cell receptor beta chains reported below all come from one sample, sequenced in a study of Tregs in tolerant kidney transplant recipients. TCRdb's copy holds only in-frame clones and misses some; the assay was immunoSEQ multiplex PCR. The profile shows roughly 250,000 clones, roughly 84% of them singletons. The specimen sequenced was CD4+ T cells from blood. These receptors originate from a human donor in good health.

V is TRBV18 and J is TRBJ2-3; 8 nucleotides line up with TRBD2. Germline CDR1 reads KGHSH; CDR2 reads LQKENI. The CDR3 spans 15 residues. V trimming: 3 bases; J trimming: 7 bases; junction bases outside the gene matches: 9. The CDR3 loop is CASSPAAGETYTQYF. The CDR3 DNA reads as TGTGCCAGCTCACCGGCAGCGGGGGAGACTTATACGCAGTATTTT.

Only one count was recorded for this clone. The rearrangement uses TRBV7-9 and TRBJ2-7; D unclear. Per germline, CDR1 SEHNR and CDR2 FQNEAQ (reference sequence). This CDR3 contains 16 residues. The V end lost 1 base, the J end lost 3 bases, and 16 bases lay between the germline ends. In DNA, the CDR3 is TGTGCCAGCAGCTTAGATCGAGCGCCGATCAACTACGAGCAGTACTTC. Amino acids: CASSLDRAPINYEQYF.

The genes are TRBV30 and TRBJ2-1; no clear D. The CDR3 has 15 amino acids. V lost 1 base to trimming and J lost 0 bases, with 10 bases between them. Germline CDR1 reads GTSNPN; CDR2 reads SVGIG (reference sequence). The CDR3 sequence is CAWSAGTSSYNEQFF. The DNA of the CDR3 is TGTGCCTGGAGTGCCGGTACTTCCTCCTACAATGAGCAGTTCTTC.

The chain uses TRBV9 and TRBJ1-5, with TRBD1 identical over 11 bases. Germline V lookup: CDR1 SGDLS, CDR2 YYNGEE. The CDR3 runs 16 residues. Trimming removed 3 bases from V and 1 base from J; junction bases left unmatched: 3. CDR3 DNA: TGTGCCAGCAGCGCCGGGACAGGGGGGAGCAATCAGCCCCAGCATTTT. Translated, it gives CASSAGTGGSNQPQHF.

For this clone: Other DNA sequences within the sample encode an identical CDR3. The CDR3 reads CASSLQGGTNEKLFF. CDR3 DNA: TGTGCCAGCAGCTTGCAGGGTGGGACTAATGAAAAACTGTTTTTT. V gene TRBV7-2 combines with J gene TRBJ1-4; D possibly corresponds to TRBD1 (5 bases). Germline V lookup: CDR1 SGHTA, CDR2 FQGNSA. The CDR3 contains 15 residues. V gave up 3 bases and J gave up 2 bases, with 10 bases separating them.

CDR3 sequence reads: CASSLVRDTEAFF. In DNA form, the CDR3 reads TGTGCCAGCAGCTTGGTGAGGGACACTGAAGCTTTCTTT. The chain is built from TRBV5-8 and TRBJ1-1, with D unresolved. The CDR3 has 13 amino acids. Germline V lookup: CDR1 SGHTS, CDR2 YDEGEE. V shed 0 bases and J shed 3 bases, with 6 bases lying between them.

The chain combines TRBV27 with TRBJ2-1, with D uncertain. Trimming pared 2 bases from V and 6 bases from J, leaving 8 bases between. Germline V gene sequence: CDR1 MNHEY, CDR2 SMNVEV (reference sequence). This CDR3 contains 13 residues. CDR3 sequence reads: CASSLPGPNEQFF. The CDR3 DNA reads as TGTGCCAGCAGTTTACCCGGGCCCAATGAGCAGTTCTTC.

The rearrangement links TRBV6-5 to TRBJ1-1; D gene uncertain. This CDR3 comprises 13 residues. The germline V gene encodes CDR1 MNHEY and CDR2 SVGAGI. Trimming removed 5 bases at V and 1 base at J, with 8 bases between. CDR3 protein: CASSAQTNTEAFF. The CDR3, as DNA: TGTGCCAGCAGTGCACAGACGAACACTGAAGCTTTCTTT.

The chain combines TRBV23-1 with TRBJ2-7, with 8 bases lining up with TRBD1. Being an ORF, TRBV23-1 has a function that is uncertain. V lost 8 bases to trimming and J lost 4 bases; unmatched junction nucleotides: 13. The CDR3 is 15 residues long. CDR3 sequence reads: CASSPQDRVGYEQYF. In DNA form, the CDR3 reads TGCGCCAGCTCTCCCCAGGACAGGGTAGGTTACGAGCAGTACTTC.

This rearrangement joins TRBV30 to TRBJ2-1; D may be TRBD1 or TRBD2 (6 bases each). CDR1 is GTSNPN, CDR2 SVGIG, per germline (reference sequence). The CDR3 spans 15 residues. V dropped 2 bases and J dropped 8 bases, with 19 bases sitting between them. The CDR3 region is CAWSRGGGPAYEQFF. CDR3 DNA sequence: TGTGCCTGGAGTCGTGGAGGGGGGCCTGCCTATGAGCAGTTCTTC.

The chain uses TRBV2 and TRBJ2-5; D is unclear. This CDR3 is built from 13 residues. Germline V CDR1 and CDR2: SNHLY, FYNNEI. V was pared by 4 bases and J by 3 bases, with 9 bases between. The CDR3 DNA sequence: TGTGCCAGCAGTGGTTCTGAAAAAGAGACCCAGTACTTC. It encodes CASSGSEKETQYF.

The chain carries TRBV5-5 and TRBJ1-2, with TRBD1 identical over 7 bases. Germline CDR1 and CDR2: SGHKS and YYEKEE (reference sequence). V lost 3 bases to trimming and J lost 2 bases; unmatched junction nucleotides: 4. The CDR3 totals 14 residues. The DNA of the CDR3 is TGTGCCAGCAGCTGGACAGGAACAAACTATGGCTACACCTTC. This sequence encodes CASSWTGTNYGYTF.

V is TRBV19 and J is TRBJ2-7; perhaps TRBD1 as D (6 bases). V was trimmed by 3 bases and J by 2 bases, leaving 14 bases between them. The CDR3 is 15 residues long. Germline-derived CDR1 and CDR2 are LNHDA and SQIVND (reference sequence). CDR3 sequence: CASSISGRGTYEQYF. CDR3 in DNA: TGTGCCAGTAGTATTTCAGGCAGGGGTACCTACGAGCAGTACTTC.

This clone turned up a few times. The chain couples TRBV5-6 to TRBJ1-6; D not certain. CDR1 SGHDT and CDR2 YYEEEE come from the germline V gene. CDR3 length: 15 amino acids. V lost 0 bases to trimming and J lost 14 bases, with 18 bases between them. The CDR3 nucleotides read TGTGCCAGCAGCTTGGTGAGGCGGGGATCGTCAACCCTCCACTTT. This codes for CASSLVRRGSSTLHF.

The chain couples TRBV12-5 to TRBJ2-5; 10 nucleotides agree with TRBD2. This CDR3 has 15 amino acids. CDR1 and CDR2 (germline): LGHNT, FRNRAP. The V gene end was trimmed by 5 bases and the J gene end by 1 base; junction bases not matched to a gene: 4. Here the CDR3 reads CASGVAGGRQETQYF. CDR3 nucleotides: TGTGCTAGTGGTGTAGCGGGGGGACGCCAAGAGACCCAGTACTTC. Combining the CDR3 with reference TRBV12-5 and TRBJ2-5 gives the whole variable domain DARVTQTPRHKVTEMGQEVTMRCQPILGHNTVFWYRQTMMQGLELLAYFRNRAPLDDSGMPKDRFSAEMPDATLATLKIQPSEPRDSAVYFCASGVAGGRQETQYFGPGTRLLVL.

V usage is TRBV19 and J usage is TRBJ2-2; D remains unclear. Germline assignment: CDR1 LNHDA and CDR2 SQIVND (reference sequence). The CDR3 length is 14 residues. The ends were cut back, 5 bases at V and 0 bases at J, with 7 bases in the middle. In DNA form, the CDR3 reads TGTGCCAGTAGTGACACCGCGAACACCGGGGAGCTGTTTTTT. Translation gives CASSDTANTGELFF.

Sample share makes this clone medium-sized. V is TRBV25-1 and J is TRBJ1-5; the D is unclear. The CDR3 totals 13 residues. V lost 3 bases and J lost 5, with 8 bases in between. The germline CDR1 and CDR2 sequences are MGHDK and SYGVNS. DNA for the CDR3: TGTGCCAGCAGTGATGATGGGGATCAGCCCCAGCATTTT. Translation gives CASSDDGDQPQHF.

J is TRBJ2-1 and V is TRBV18; perhaps TRBD1 as D (9 bases). The CDR3 extends over 19 amino acids. The ends were cut back, 3 bases at V and 9 bases at J, with 30 bases in the middle. Germline V gene data show CDR1 as KGHSH and CDR2 as LQKENI. The CDR3 loop is CASSPGQGSEGTRFGEQFF. The CDR3 nucleotides are TGTGCCAGCTCACCGGGACAGGGTTCAGAAGGGACTAGGTTCGGTGAGCAGTTCTTC.

This clone was seen more than once but under ten times. V and J are TRBV9 and TRBJ1-5; no clear D. Germline CDR1 reads SGDLS; CDR2 reads YYNGEE. This CDR3 contains 13 residues. The V and J ends lost 8 bases and 4 bases respectively, with 13 bases between them. CDR3 region: CASNKFGNQPQHF. The CDR3, as DNA: TGTGCCAGTAACAAATTCGGAAATCAGCCCCAGCATTTT. Filled out from reference TRBV9 and TRBJ1-5, the complete variable domain reads DSGVTQTPKHLITATGQRVTLRCSPRSGDLSVYWYQQSLDQGLQFLIQYYNGEERAKGNILERFSAQQFPDLHSELNLSSLELGDSALYFCASNKFGNQPQHFGDGTRLSIL.

Only one count was recorded for this clone. The gene calls are TRBV6-1 and TRBJ2-5; D is ambiguous. CDR1 is MNHNS and CDR2 is SASEGT in the germline V gene. The CDR3 spans 11 residues. The V and J ends lost 7 bases and 7 bases respectively, with 10 bases between them. The CDR3 region has the DNA TGTGCCAGCACCCCTCTCGGGACCCAGTACTTC. It translates to CASTPLGTQYF.

The V call is TRBV19, the J call TRBJ1-1, with D maybe TRBD1 (6 bases). The length of the CDR3 is 16 residues. Germline CDR1 and CDR2: LNHDA and SQIVND (reference sequence). Trimming removed 7 bases at V and 3 bases at J, with 21 bases between. CDR3 sequence reads: CASNPLRSRGYTEAFF. The CDR3, as DNA: TGTGCCAGTAACCCTCTTAGGTCCAGGGGTTACACTGAAGCTTTCTTT.

This rearrangement joins TRBV5-1 to TRBJ2-7; D possibly corresponds to TRBD1 (6 bases). The length of the CDR3 is 16 residues. V lost 0 bases and J 0 bases, leaving 13 bases between the germline ends. Germline V gene data show CDR1 as SGHRS and CDR2 as YFSETQ. The DNA of the CDR3 is TGCGCCAGCAGCTTGGGCCCTAACAGGGTCTCCTACGAGCAGTACTTC. This codes for CASSLGPNRVSYEQYF.

The rearrangement uses TRBV2 and TRBJ2-2, with 7 bases that match TRBD2. V shed 6 bases, J shed 6 bases, and the junction held 4 bases outside the gene matches. The germline V gene encodes CDR1 SNHLY and CDR2 FYNNEI. This CDR3 has 13 amino acids. The DNA for the CDR3 is TGTGCCAGCAGCGGGAGGAAGGCCGGGGAGCTGTTTTTT. This gives the protein CASSGRKAGELFF.

The chain has TRBV7-3 and TRBJ2-5; either TRBD1 or TRBD2 may supply D (6 bases each). The CDR3 has 13 residues. The ends were cut back, 5 bases at V and 3 bases at J, with 10 bases in the middle. In germline, CDR1 is SGHTA, CDR2 FQGTGA. CDR3 bases: TGTGCCAGCAGCCCGGGGGCAGAAGAGACCCAGTACTTC. Protein sequence: CASSPGAEETQYF.

This sequence joins TRBV20-1 and TRBJ2-7, with a weak D call TRBD2 (6 bases). The CDR3 loop spans 10 amino acids. The ends were cut back, 5 bases at V and 5 bases at J, with 7 bases in the middle. CDR1 DFQATT and CDR2 SNEGSKA come from the germline V gene (reference sequence). The CDR3 sequence: CSAGGNEQYF. The DNA of the CDR3 is TGCAGTGCTGGGGGGAACGAGCAGTACTTC.

The chain uses TRBV7-3 and TRBJ2-3; D might be TRBD2 (5 bases). CDR3 length equals 16 residues. The V gene's germline CDR1 is SGHTA and CDR2 FQGTGA. Between the trimmed V and J ends, which lost 0 bases and 6 bases, there was a span of 16 bases. CDR3 coding DNA: TGTGCCAGCAGCTTAACAGCCGGAGGTCTCATGGATACGCAGTATTTT. Translated: CASSLTAGGLMDTQYF.

CDR3 sequence (DNA): TGTGCTAGTGGTTTGGTAGAATTGGGCAGGATCTCCTACGAGCAGTACTTC. Residues: CASGLVELGRISYEQYF. The rearrangement uses TRBV12-5 and TRBJ2-7; unclear D gene. This CDR3 has 17 residues. Germline V gene lookup returns CDR1 LGHNT and CDR2 FRNRAP. Deletions cut 0 bases from V and 0 bases from J, with 15 bases between.

This sequence joins TRBV10-1 and TRBJ2-2; D gene unclear. This CDR3 is built from 13 residues. V was trimmed by 4 bases and J by 4 bases, leaving 7 bases between them. Looked up from germline, CDR1 is WNHNN and CDR2 is SYGVQD (reference sequence). CDR3 amino acids: CASSGSGTGELFF. In nucleotides, the CDR3 is TGCGCCAGCAGTGGGTCGGGCACCGGGGAGCTGTTTTTT.